These 29 T cell receptor beta chains were sequenced from one sample in a study of OX40 agonist ivuxolimab in advanced cancers. Measured with immunoSEQ multiplex PCR; TCRdb has only the in-frame clones, and not every one. The sample records approximately 13,000 clones, 75% to 85% being singletons. Material: CD4+ or CD8+ T cells sorted from blood, obtained in a trial of the OX40 agonist ivuxolimab. The receptors stem from an adult with an advanced solid tumor such as melanoma, head and neck, liver or kidney cancer.

V and J are TRBV29-1 and TRBJ2-7, with unresolved D. The length of the CDR3 is 10 residues. In germline, CDR1 is SQVTM, CDR2 ANQGSEA. The V and J ends lost 4 bases and 5 bases respectively, with 6 bases between them. CDR3 bases: TGCAGCGTTGTACTCGACGAGCAGTACTTC. Its protein is CSVVLDEQYF.

This clone showed up just once. The chain has TRBV4-1 and TRBJ2-7, with D possibly matching TRBD2 (6 bases). V gave up 3 bases and J gave up 4 bases, with 22 bases separating them. The germline V gene has CDR1 MGHRA and CDR2 YSYEKL. The CDR3 sequence is 17 residues long. CDR3 in DNA: TGCGCCAGCAGCCACCCCCGGAGCGCGGGAAGGGATTACGAGCAGTACTTC. It encodes CASSHPRSAGRDYEQYF.

The V gene is TRBV27, the J gene TRBJ2-7; 9 bases fit TRBD1. CDR1 is MNHEY, CDR2 SMNVEV, per germline (reference sequence). V lost 3 bases to trimming and J lost 5 bases; unmatched junction nucleotides: 8. The CDR3 has 15 amino acids. CDR3 amino acids: CASSFGQGLKDEQYF. CDR3 coding DNA: TGTGCCAGCAGTTTCGGACAGGGGCTAAAGGACGAGCAGTACTTC.

The J gene is TRBJ2-7, the V gene TRBV5-8, with D unclear. The CDR3 loop spans 11 amino acids. Germline-derived CDR1 and CDR2 are SGHTS and YDEGEE. V was clipped by 0 bases and J by 4 bases, with 2 bases between them. The DNA for the CDR3 is TGTGCCAGCAGCTTGGATTACGAGCAGTACTTC. Translating it yields CASSLDYEQYF.

The rearrangement links TRBV7-9 to TRBJ2-7; 10 nucleotides line up with TRBD1. After removal of 1 base from V and 1 base from J, the junction contained 4 bases not matched to a gene. Germline loops: CDR1 SEHNR, CDR2 FQNEAQ (reference sequence). This CDR3 is built from 16 residues. The CDR3 bases are TGTGCCAGCAGCTTAGAGGGGACAGGGGCGTCCTACGAGCAGTACTTC. Protein product: CASSLEGTGASYEQYF.

The chain is built from TRBV7-2 and TRBJ2-7; D unclear. Trimming cost V 5 bases and J 1 base, with 9 bases left between them. CDR1 is SGHTA and CDR2 is FQGNSA in the germline V gene. CDR3 length: 13 amino acids. The CDR3 loop is CASSHSVSYEQYF. CDR3 DNA: TGTGCCAGCAGCCACTCCGTTTCCTACGAGCAGTACTTC.

This sequence joins TRBV9 and TRBJ2-1, with 7 nucleotides matching TRBD1. Germline V gives CDR1 SGDLS, CDR2 YYNGEE. V trimming: 5 bases; J trimming: 8 bases; junction bases outside the gene matches: 13. The CDR3 covers 15 residues. As DNA, the CDR3 is TGTGCCAGCAGTCAACGGGACAGACCGTTAGATGAGCAGTTCTTC. Residues: CASSQRDRPLDEQFF.

The chain uses TRBV7-9 and TRBJ2-7, with D possibly called TRBD1 or TRBD2 (5 bases each). Germline CDR1 and CDR2: SEHNR and FQNEAQ (reference sequence). V was shortened by 10 bases and J by 0 bases, with 16 bases between the two germline ends. The CDR3 is 14 residues long. The CDR3 DNA is TGTGCCACCCGAGGGGCGGATTCCTCCTACGAGCAGTACTTC. As protein: CATRGADSSYEQYF.

The chain is built from TRBV19 and TRBJ2-1; 11 nucleotides agree with TRBD2. V trimming: 6 bases; J trimming: 0 bases; junction bases outside the gene matches: 7. Germline-derived CDR1 and CDR2 are LNHDA and SQIVND (reference sequence). The CDR3 is 17 amino acids. CDR3: CASRRLAGGPSYNEQFF. CDR3 sequence (DNA): TGTGCCAGTAGGCGGCTAGCGGGAGGACCCTCCTACAATGAGCAGTTCTTC.

This clone has a single count. V is TRBV9 and J is TRBJ2-7; the D is unclear. This CDR3 region has 12 residues. Germline V lookup: CDR1 SGDLS, CDR2 YYNGEE. Trimming stripped 3 bases from V and 4 bases from J, with 8 bases between. The CDR3 sequence: CASSGESYEQYF. The CDR3 DNA follows: TGTGCCAGCAGCGGAGAATCTTACGAGCAGTACTTC. The full variable domain, completed using reference TRBV9 and TRBJ2-7, is DSGVTQTPKHLITATGQRVTLRCSPRSGDLSVYWYQQSLDQGLQFLIQYYNGEERAKGNILERFSAQQFPDLHSELNLSSLELGDSALYFCASSGESYEQYFGPGTRLTVT.

This chain connects TRBV27 to TRBJ1-1, with no clear D. Trimming left V 3 bases short and J 0 bases short, with 5 bases between. The CDR3 is 13 residues long. Germline assignment: CDR1 MNHEY and CDR2 SMNVEV (reference sequence). The CDR3 bases are TGTGCCAGCAGTTTGACTTTGAACACTGAAGCTTTCTTT. Translating gives CASSLTLNTEAFF.

This rearrangement joins TRBV28 to TRBJ1-1; no clear D. The CDR3 covers 14 residues. Between the trimmed V and J ends, which lost 5 bases and 1 base, there was a span of 11 bases. The germline V gene encodes CDR1 MDHEN and CDR2 SYDVKM. CDR3 in DNA: TGTGCCAGCAGTCCCTCCGTGGAGAACACTGAAGCTTTCTTT. Protein: CASSPSVENTEAFF. The variable domain in full, with the rest retrieved from reference TRBV28 and TRBJ1-1, is DVKVTQSSRYLVKRTGEKVFLECVQDMDHENMFWYRQDPGLGLRLIYFSYDVKMKEKGDIPEGYSVSREKKERFSLILESASTNQTSMYLCASSPSVENTEAFFGQGTRLTVV.

This chain uses TRBV5-4 with TRBJ2-7; possibly TRBD2 for D (6 bases). Trimming cost V 4 bases and J 0 bases, with 11 bases left between them. CDR3 length equals 14 residues. Germline V gene lookup returns CDR1 SGHNT and CDR2 YYREEE (reference sequence). The CDR3 DNA is TGTGCCAGCAGCCGCGGGACTGACTCCTACGAGCAGTACTTC. The encoded protein is CASSRGTDSYEQYF.

The J gene is TRBJ2-7, the V gene TRBV6-5, with D possibly being TRBD1 or TRBD2 (5 bases each). The V end lost 5 bases, the J end lost 5 bases, and 16 bases lay between the germline ends. CDR1 is MNHEY, CDR2 SVGAGI, per germline. This CDR3 has 14 amino acids. CDR3 DNA: TGTGCCAGCAGTGCAACCGGGGCGACCCACGAGCAGTACTTC. Translated: CASSATGATHEQYF.

Comment on this clone: One end of the junction is discordant with germline, which a read error may explain. This chain links TRBV4-1 with TRBJ2-7; possible D gene TRBD1, 6 bases. CDR3 size: 15 residues. Per the germline V gene, CDR1 is MGHRA and CDR2 is YSYEKL. The CDR3 region has the DNA TGTGCCAGCAGCCCCCAAAGTACAGGGTCCTACGAGCAGTACTTC. Translation gives CASSPQSTGSYEQYF.

This chain links TRBV7-9 with TRBJ1-5; D is perhaps TRBD1 (5 bases). Germline V gene lookup returns CDR1 SEHNR and CDR2 FQNEAQ (reference sequence). This CDR3 has 15 residues. The ends were cut back, 4 bases at V and 4 bases at J, with 14 bases in the middle. CDR3 in amino acids: CASSSTGTGNQPQHF. The CDR3 coding sequence is TGTGCCAGCAGCTCCACCGGGACGGGAAATCAGCCCCAGCATTTT.

CDR3 DNA sequence: TGTGCCAGCAGTTACGTTTTACAGGGGCAAGATGAGCAGTTCTTC. The encoded protein is CASSYVLQGQDEQFF. The chain joins TRBV6-6 to TRBJ2-1, with 7 bases aligning to TRBD1. CDR3 length: 15 residues. The junction had 9 bases not matched to a gene; V was cut back by 2 bases and J by 8 bases. Germline CDR1 MNHNY, CDR2 SVGAGI (reference sequence).

The rearrangement uses TRBV6-5 and TRBJ2-1; D may match TRBD1 or TRBD2 (5 bases each). This CDR3 has 12 residues. V was clipped by 11 bases and J by 5 bases, with 13 bases between them. Germline V gene lookup returns CDR1 MNHEY and CDR2 SVGAGI. In nucleotides, the CDR3 is TGTGCCTCCCGAGGGACGGACAATGAGCAGTTCTTC. Its protein product is CASRGTDNEQFF.

V usage is TRBV7-9 and J usage is TRBJ1-4; 7 bases match TRBD1. Germline V gene sequence: CDR1 SEHNR, CDR2 FQNEAQ (reference sequence). The CDR3 spans 17 residues. Trimming at V came to 5 bases and at J to 4 bases, leaving 13 bases not matched to a gene. DNA of the CDR3: TGTGCCAGCAGCCGTCGACACCCGGGACAGCTTAATGAAAAACTGTTTTTT. It translates to CASSRRHPGQLNEKLFF.

This chain connects TRBV27 to TRBJ2-5; D is unresolved. Germline V gene lookup returns CDR1 MNHEY and CDR2 SMNVEV (reference sequence). This CDR3 comprises 14 residues. V gave up 2 bases and J gave up 3 bases, with 10 bases separating them. CDR3 bases: TGTGCCAGCAGTTTAATGTCTCAGAAAGAGACCCAGTACTTC. Its translation is CASSLMSQKETQYF.

This chain connects TRBV7-9 to TRBJ2-5, with D tentatively TRBD1 (6 bases). The V end was cut by 5 bases, the J end by 5 bases, with 15 bases between. The CDR3 is 14 residues long. Germline CDR1 is SEHNR and CDR2 is FQNEAQ (reference sequence). The CDR3 region is CASSKAGVGETQYF. As DNA, the CDR3 is TGTGCCAGCAGCAAGGCAGGGGTGGGGGAGACCCAGTACTTC.

The chain links TRBV10-3 to TRBJ2-7; D not resolved. Trimming shortened V by 7 bases and J by 1 base, and 8 bases separated the two germline ends. This CDR3 has 12 residues. Germline V gene lookup returns CDR1 ENHRY and CDR2 SYGVKD. CDR3: CAIIRKSYEQYF. CDR3 bases: TGTGCCATCATACGGAAATCCTACGAGCAGTACTTC.

The DNA of the CDR3 is TGTGCCAGCAATTTAGATGAGACCCAGTACTTC. Its translation is CASNLDETQYF. V is TRBV6-5 and J is TRBJ2-5; D gene uncertain. This CDR3 region has 11 residues. CDR1 is MNHEY, CDR2 SVGAGI, per germline. V was trimmed by 7 bases and J by 5 bases, leaving 8 bases between them.

This rearrangement joins TRBV5-4 to TRBJ2-2; the match to TRBD2 covers 7 bases. Germline trimming cut 3 bases from V and 5 bases from J; bases unmatched to any gene: 1. Looked up from germline, CDR1 is SGHNT and CDR2 is YYREEE (reference sequence). The CDR3 is 13 residues long. The CDR3 bases are TGTGCCAGCAGCTATAGCGGGACCGGGGAGCTGTTTTTT. Its protein is CASSYSGTGELFF.

CDR3 coding DNA: TGTGCCAGTAGTATAGGACCGGGACTAGCGTCCTACGAGCAGTACTTC. Residues: CASSIGPGLASYEQYF. J is TRBJ2-7 and V is TRBV19, with 10 nucleotides matching TRBD2. Germline V gene data show CDR1 as LNHDA and CDR2 as SQIVND (reference sequence). The CDR3 loop spans 16 amino acids. V lost 1 base and J lost 1; bases outside the gene matches: 4. Variable domain in full (rest from reference TRBV19 and TRBJ2-7): DGGITQSPKYLFRKEGQNVTLSCEQNLNHDAMYWYRQDPGQGLRLIYYSQIVNDFQKGDIAEGYSVSREKKESFPLTVTSAQKNPTAFYLCASSIGPGLASYEQYFGPGTRLTVT.

This clone was seen only a few times. The V gene is TRBV27, the J gene TRBJ2-1, with TRBD2 matching 13 bases. Germline V gene sequence: CDR1 MNHEY, CDR2 SMNVEV (reference sequence). The CDR3 totals 15 residues. Losses at the gene ends were 8 bases for V and 9 bases for J; bases not matched to a gene: 10. Written as DNA, the CDR3 is TGTGCCAGCCGAAGACTAGCGGGAGGACGGAGTGAGCAGTTCTTC. It encodes CASRRLAGGRSEQFF.

As to this clone: The junction shows a germline mismatch at one end, possibly a read error. This chain connects TRBV28 to TRBJ1-6; no reliable D call. Germline V gene sequence: CDR1 MDHEN, CDR2 SYDVKM. The CDR3 length is 18 residues. CDR3 nucleotides: TGTGTCAGCAGTACTATGGCCTATCAGGCGTCTAATAATTCACCCCTCCACTTT. Its translation is CVSSTMAYQASNNSPLHF.

Turning to this clone: The junction differs from germline at one of its ends, possibly a read error. V is TRBV15 and J is TRBJ2-3, with TRBD2 as a possible D gene (7 bases). Germline CDR1 reads LNHNV; CDR2 reads YYDKDF (reference sequence). This CDR3 has 14 residues. The CDR3 DNA reads TGTGTCACCGCCCTAGGGGGGGAGACAGATACGCAGTATTTT. Its translation: CVTALGGETDTQYF. Looking up the rest from reference TRBV15 and TRBJ2-3 gives the full variable domain: DAMVIQNPRYQVTQFGKPVTLSCSQTLNHNVMYWYQQKSSQAPKLLFHYYDKDFNNEADTPDNFQSRRPNTSFCFLDIRSPGLGDTAMYLCVTALGGETDTQYFGPGTRLTVL.

CDR3 sequence (DNA): TGTGCCAGCAGCTTGGGGTCCGGCGGCTACACCTTC. This translates into CASSLGSGGYTF. The chain is built from TRBV4-2 and TRBJ1-2; D uncertain. This CDR3 is 12 amino acids long. Per the germline V gene, CDR1 is LGHNA and CDR2 is YNFKEQ. Trimming removed 5 bases from V and 8 bases from J, with 12 bases in between.